The 19 T cell receptor beta chains listed next were all sequenced from one sample in a study of blood T cell repertoires in COVID-19. TCRdb's table, derived via immunoSEQ multiplex PCR, lists solely in-frame clones and lacks some. Of around 260,000 clones in the sample, more than 85% were seen once. The sample comprised peripheral blood. The receptors stem from a person aged 18-30 years with COVID-19, enrolled during active disease.

The J gene is TRBJ1-3, the V gene TRBV4-3; possible D gene TRBD1, 6 bases. Deletions cut 2 bases from V and 4 bases from J, with 12 bases between. Germline loops: CDR1 LGHNA, CDR2 YSLEER. The CDR3 totals 15 residues. In nucleotides, the CDR3 is TGCGCCAGCAGCCAACTCACAGGGCCGGGAAACACCATATATTTT. As protein: CASSQLTGPGNTIYF.

The genes are TRBV19 and TRBJ2-1, with no clear D. The length of the CDR3 is 13 residues. The germline CDR1 and CDR2 sequences are LNHDA and SQIVND (reference sequence). V gave up 5 bases and J gave up 4 bases, with 9 bases separating them. CDR3 amino acids: CASSFLLYNEQFF. In DNA form, the CDR3 reads TGTGCCAGTAGTTTTTTACTTTACAATGAGCAGTTCTTC.

The chain has TRBV20-1 and TRBJ1-5; the D gene is possibly TRBD1 (6 bases). The germline V gene has CDR1 DFQATT and CDR2 SNEGSKA (reference sequence). V lost 3 bases and J lost 0, with 9 bases in between. The CDR3 length is 14 residues. CDR3 in DNA: TGCAGTGCTAGTCAGGGGTATAGCAATCAGCCCCAGCATTTT. It is translated as CSASQGYSNQPQHF.

The rearrangement joins TRBV21-1 to TRBJ2-7; whether TRBD2, the table's D call, matches the DNA was not checked. TRBV21-1 is designated a pseudogene. This CDR3 is 11 amino acids long. The CDR3 spells CASTTGTGRVV. The DNA of the CDR3 is TGTGCCAGCACCACCGGGACTGGCCGGGTAGTC.

This clone was seen only a few times. The chain combines TRBV5-6 with TRBJ1-1, with D perhaps TRBD1 (5 bases). V was trimmed by 4 bases and J by 10 bases, leaving 17 bases between them. This CDR3 region has 13 residues. Germline V gene data show CDR1 as SGHDT and CDR2 as YYEEEE. The CDR3 nucleotides read TGTGCCAGCAGCCCAACTGGGGCGGTCGGAGCTTTCTTT. This sequence encodes CASSPTGAVGAFF. The full variable domain, completed using reference TRBV5-6 and TRBJ1-1, is DAGVTQSPTHLIKTRGQQVTLRCSPKSGHDTVSWYQQALGQGPQFIFQYYEEEERQRGNFPDRFSGHQFPNYSSELNVNALLLGDSALYLCASSPTGAVGAFFGQGTRLTVV.

This chain uses TRBV29-1 with TRBJ2-1; 11 positions agree with TRBD1. CDR3 size: 12 residues. The germline CDR1 and CDR2 sequences are SQVTM and ANQGSEA. With V trimmed by 7 bases and J by 9 bases, 5 bases remained unmatched. The CDR3 coding sequence is TGCAGCGCCCTGGACAGGGGGCCTGAGCAGTTCTTC. It translates to CSALDRGPEQFF.

This chain uses TRBV6-6 with TRBJ2-7; no reliable D call. Germline CDR1 reads MNHNY; CDR2 reads SVGAGI (reference sequence). CDR3 size: 15 residues. Trimming removed 4 bases at V and 4 bases at J, with 17 bases between. This chain's CDR3 is CASSSSMGRAYEQYF. DNA of the CDR3: TGTGCCAGCAGTTCATCCATGGGCCGTGCATACGAGCAGTACTTC.

The V and J genes are TRBV6-2 or TRBV6-3 and TRBJ2-7, with 7 bases lining up with TRBD1. This CDR3 spans 17 amino acids. Looked up from germline, CDR1 is MNHEY and CDR2 is SVGEGT. The junction had 16 bases not matched to a gene; V was cut back by 5 bases and J by 3 bases. CDR3 sequence reads: CASSNVPLTGVSYEQYF. The CDR3 DNA reads TGTGCCAGCAGTAACGTCCCCCTCACAGGGGTAAGCTACGAGCAGTACTTC.

This chain links TRBV25-1 with TRBJ2-2; 7 bases map to TRBD1. The V segment lost 6 bases and the J segment 5 bases; nucleotides outside the gene matches: 6. The CDR3 length is 14 residues. Germline V lookup: CDR1 MGHDK, CDR2 SYGVNS. CDR3 coding DNA: TGTGCCAGCAGGGAAACAGGGGATACCGGGGAGCTGTTTTTT. Its translation is CASRETGDTGELFF.

The chain joins TRBV7-2 to TRBJ2-3; 9 nucleotides match TRBD1. Unmatched junction bases numbered 7, after V lost 1 base and J lost 2 bases. Germline lookup yields CDR1 SGHTA and CDR2 FQGNSA. The CDR3 covers 17 residues. CDR3 sequence reads: CASSLGGTGRPTDTQYF. In nucleotides, the CDR3 is TGTGCCAGCAGCTTAGGGGGGACAGGGAGACCCACAGATACGCAGTATTTT.

The V call is TRBV15, the J call TRBJ2-7, with D unclear. Germline V gene sequence: CDR1 LNHNV, CDR2 YYDKDF (reference sequence). The V and J ends lost 2 bases and 5 bases respectively, with 10 bases between them. The length of the CDR3 is 13 residues. The DNA for the CDR3 is TGTGCCACCAGCAGACCAGCGAGCGACGAGCAGTACTTC. It specifies CATSRPASDEQYF.

The rearrangement links TRBV28 to TRBJ2-1; 10 positions agree with TRBD1. The CDR3 is 15 residues long. J was trimmed by 4 bases and V by 11 bases; bases with no gene match: 11. The germline V gene encodes CDR1 MDHEN and CDR2 SYDVKM. CDR3 sequence reads: CASSSGTGVYNEQFF. CDR3 nucleotide sequence: TGTGCCTCATCCTCCGGGACAGGGGTTTACAATGAGCAGTTCTTC.

This rearrangement joins TRBV7-9 to TRBJ1-4; a possible D gene is TRBD1 (5 bases). Between the trimmed V and J ends, which lost 6 bases and 3 bases, there was a span of 11 bases. The germline CDR1 and CDR2 sequences are SEHNR and FQNEAQ (reference sequence). This CDR3 spans 14 amino acids. The CDR3 bases are TGTGCCAGCAGTCCCGCGGGACCTAATGAAAAACTGTTTTTT. Amino acid sequence: CASSPAGPNEKLFF.

V usage is TRBV7-3 and J usage is TRBJ2-1; 9 bases agree with TRBD2. Trimming at V came to 3 bases and at J to 4 bases, leaving 4 bases not matched to a gene. The CDR3 consists of 15 residues. The germline V gene encodes CDR1 SGHTA and CDR2 FQGTGA. The DNA of the CDR3 is TGTGCCAGCAGCTTTACTAGCGGGTTTTACAATGAGCAGTTCTTC. This translates into CASSFTSGFYNEQFF.

The DNA for the CDR3 is TGCGCCAGCAGCTTGAGAGACGTTGAGGCAGCTTTCTTT. This codes for CASSLRDVEAAFF. The genes are TRBV5-1 and TRBJ1-1; D gene uncertain. The CDR3 is 13 amino acids. The germline CDR1 and CDR2 sequences are SGHRS and YFSETQ. V was shortened by 1 base and J by 10 bases, with 14 bases between the two germline ends.

This chain connects TRBV4-1 to TRBJ1-2; D uncertain. V gave up 3 bases and J gave up 5 bases, with 13 bases separating them. The CDR3 length is 14 residues. Germline CDR1 and CDR2: MGHRA and YSYEKL. This CDR3 reads CASSQGQAAYGYTF. The CDR3 DNA reads TGCGCCAGCAGCCAGGGTCAGGCCGCGTATGGCTACACCTTC.

This clone was detected a few times. The genes are TRBV2 and TRBJ1-2; D gene unclear. The V end lost 7 bases, the J end lost 6 bases, and 18 bases lay between the germline ends. Germline V lookup: CDR1 SNHLY, CDR2 FYNNEI. CDR3 size: 14 residues. CDR3 sequence (DNA): TGTGCCAGCACCCGGAGGCCCAGGTCTGATGGCTACACCTTC. Its translation: CASTRRPRSDGYTF.

The rearrangement links TRBV7-9 to TRBJ2-5, with D hard to call. Deletions cut 5 bases from V and 1 base from J, with 11 bases between. The CDR3 has 14 residues. Germline assignment: CDR1 SEHNR and CDR2 FQNEAQ (reference sequence). The CDR3, as DNA: TGTGCCAGCAGCAGTTACAGTAGCCAAGAGACCCAGTACTTC. Encoded protein: CASSSYSSQETQYF.

The chain recombines TRBV5-6 with TRBJ1-6; no definite D call. Trimming pared 1 base from V and 0 bases from J, leaving 8 bases between. The CDR3 runs to 16 residues. Germline CDR1 and CDR2: SGHDT and YYEEEE. The CDR3 loop is CASSLSFSSYNSPLHF. The CDR3 region has the DNA TGTGCCAGCAGCTTGTCCTTTAGCTCCTATAATTCACCCCTCCACTTT. The whole variable domain, remainder taken from reference TRBV5-6 and TRBJ1-6, is DAGVTQSPTHLIKTRGQQVTLRCSPKSGHDTVSWYQQALGQGPQFIFQYYEEEERQRGNFPDRFSGHQFPNYSSELNVNALLLGDSALYLCASSLSFSSYNSPLHFGNGTRLTVT.